Detailed here is one TCR beta chain. Its specificity is unknown. The entry originates in a study of shared clonotypes between healthy human individuals. V lost 1 base and J lost 3; bases outside the gene matches: 6. This CDR3 has 15 residues. CDR1 is MGHRA, CDR2 YSYEKL, per germline. Study outcomes and limitations: At large depth, rarefaction still showed sorted-subset sequencing to be incomplete.

The table came from immunoSEQ multiplex PCR; TCRdb's copy has only in-frame clones and leaves some out. The repertoire holds 2 million to 3 million clones, with over 85% as singletons. This TCR derives from a man aged 18-30 years in good health. Some clones in this sample may be carry-over from other donors' samples. The rearrangement links TRBV4-1 to TRBJ2-7; 7 nucleotides agree with TRBD2. Material for sequencing was naive CD4+ T cells from PBMCs. The subset: CD45RA+ positively selected. CDR3 protein: CASSQVPGGIYEQYF. CDR3 nucleotide sequence: TGCGCCAGCAGCCAAGTACCGGGGGGAATCTACGAGCAGTACTTC.